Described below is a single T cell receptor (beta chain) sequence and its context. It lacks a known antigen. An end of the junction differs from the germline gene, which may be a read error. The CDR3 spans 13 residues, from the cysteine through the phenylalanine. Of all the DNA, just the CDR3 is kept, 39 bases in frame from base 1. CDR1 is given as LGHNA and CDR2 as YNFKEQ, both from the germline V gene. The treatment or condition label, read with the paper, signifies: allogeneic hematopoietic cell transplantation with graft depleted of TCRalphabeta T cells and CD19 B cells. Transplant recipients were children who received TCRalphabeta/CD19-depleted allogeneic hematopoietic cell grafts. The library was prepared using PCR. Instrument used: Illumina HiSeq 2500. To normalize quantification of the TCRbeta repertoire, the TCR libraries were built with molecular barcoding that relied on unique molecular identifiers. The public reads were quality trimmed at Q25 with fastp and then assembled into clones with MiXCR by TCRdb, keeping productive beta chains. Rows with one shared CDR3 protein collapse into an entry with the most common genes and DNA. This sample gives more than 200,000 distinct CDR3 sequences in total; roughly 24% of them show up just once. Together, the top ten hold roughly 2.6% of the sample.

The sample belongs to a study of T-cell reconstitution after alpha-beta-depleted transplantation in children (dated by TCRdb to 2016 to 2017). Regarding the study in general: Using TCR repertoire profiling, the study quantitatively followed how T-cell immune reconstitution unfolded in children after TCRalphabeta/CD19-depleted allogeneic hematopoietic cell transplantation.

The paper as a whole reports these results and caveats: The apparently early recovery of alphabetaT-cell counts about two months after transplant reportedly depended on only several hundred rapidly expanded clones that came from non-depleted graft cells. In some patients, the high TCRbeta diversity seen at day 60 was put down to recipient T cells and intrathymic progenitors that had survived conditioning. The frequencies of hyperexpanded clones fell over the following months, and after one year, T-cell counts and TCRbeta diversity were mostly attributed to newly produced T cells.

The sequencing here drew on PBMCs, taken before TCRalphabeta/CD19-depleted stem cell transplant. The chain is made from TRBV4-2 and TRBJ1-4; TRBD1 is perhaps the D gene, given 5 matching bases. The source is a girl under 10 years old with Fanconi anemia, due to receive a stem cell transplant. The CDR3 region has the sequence CASSQAVGRGDLF. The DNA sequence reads TGTGCCAGCAGCCAAGCCGTTGGCCGAGGGGATCTTTTT.